This TCR beta chain stems from a study of blood T cell repertoires in COVID-19. Background on the study: Some COVID-19 samples were acute and others convalescent; all came from the United States, Italy and Spain.

Germline CDR1 reads SQVTM; CDR2 reads ANQGSEA. Trimming stripped 1 base from V and 3 bases from J, with 7 bases between. This CDR3 has 13 residues. Profiled with immunoSEQ multiplex PCR; TCRdb holds only in-frame clones, not every one. This table has about 400,000 clones, more than 85% appearing once. The rearrangement joins TRBV29-1 to TRBJ1-5; D remains unclear. The material sequenced was PBMCs or T cells enriched from blood (not recorded which). This clonotype was sampled from a woman aged 25-40 years who had recovered from COVID-19. CDR3 in DNA: TGCAGCGTTGAAGGAGGCTACAATCAGCCCCAGCATTTT. Protein sequence: CSVEGGYNQPQHF.